These T cell receptor beta chains were read from a single sample in a study of metastatic and nonmetastatic thyroid tumors. TCRdb re-analyzed the PCR reads through MiXCR. The sample yields around 7,500 clones, about 29% seen once. The source material was tumor tissue. The source of these receptors is a female donor with papillary thyroid cancer or a benign thyroid nodule (not recorded which). Some clones in this sample may be carry-over from other donors' samples. The CDR3 runs from the conserved cysteine through the conserved F or W. A D gene is named only where the DNA matches it firmly. Clone size is shown for a subset of rows, as once, few, many or a class of expanded clone.

>TRBV6-2/TRBV6-3|-|TRBJ2-3|medium-sized
CASSYSPTLGGPSTDTQYF
TGTGCCAGCAGTTACTCCCCCACTCTGGGGGGGCCCAGCACAGATACGCAGTATTTT
>TRBV11-3|-|TRBJ2-7|once
CASSPGHAEQYF
TGTGCCAGCAGCCCCGGACACGCCGAGCAGTACTTC
>TRBV6-2/TRBV6-3|-|TRBJ2-1|few
CASNVRNYNEQFF
TGTGCCAGCAATGTTCGAAACTACAATGAGCAGTTCTTC
>TRBV5-1|-|TRBJ2-1|few
CASSLYTDRGNEQFF
TGCGCCAGCAGCTTGTACACGGATAGGGGCAATGAGCAGTTCTTC
>TRBV20-1|-|TRBJ1-2|-
CSARDPNSLYGYGYTF
TGCAGTGCTAGAGATCCGAACTCCCTATATGGCTATGGCTACACCTTC
>TRBV7-6|-|TRBJ1-5|few
CASSLGGQLGQPQHF
TGTGCCAGCAGCTTAGGCGGACAGTTAGGTCAGCCCCAGCATTTT
>TRBV11-1|TRBD1|TRBJ2-7|few
CASSAGQVLEQYF
TGTGCCAGCAGCGCGGGACAGGTCTTGGAGCAGTACTTC
>TRBV19|-|TRBJ2-1|medium-sized
CASNTGQSSYNEQFF
TGTGCCAGTAATACTGGACAGAGCTCCTACAATGAGCAGTTCTTC
>TRBV12-5|TRBD2|TRBJ2-1|few
CASGLGLAGSYNEQFF
TGTGCTAGTGGTTTGGGACTAGCGGGTTCCTACAATGAGCAGTTCTTC
>TRBV11-2|TRBD2|TRBJ2-7|-
CASSFRGGTTFGEQYF
TGTGCCAGCAGCTTCCGGGGGGGCACCACTTTTGGGGAGCAGTACTTC
>TRBV11-2|TRBD2|TRBJ2-3|-
CASSPGGRASGSYTQYF
TGTGCCAGCAGCCCAGGAGGGCGGGCTAGCGGGAGTTATACGCAGTATTTT
>TRBV28|-|TRBJ2-2|few
CASSRLVAVGPGELFF
TGTGCCAGCAGCCGACTAGTCGCTGTGGGGCCCGGGGAGCTGTTTTTT
>TRBV6-1|TRBD1|TRBJ2-6|-
CASRAGGSGANVLTF
TGTGCCAGCAGGGCAGGGGGCTCTGGGGCCAACGTCCTGACTTTC
>TRBV4-1|-|TRBJ2-6|few
CASSQGHSGANVLTF
TGCGCCAGCAGCCAAGGACACTCTGGGGCCAACGTCCTGACTTTC
>TRBV27|TRBD2|TRBJ2-2|-
CASSSWTSGPANTGELFF
TGTGCCAGCAGTTCCTGGACTAGCGGTCCCGCGAACACCGGGGAGCTGTTTTTT
>TRBV7-2|TRBD1|TRBJ1-4|-
CASSPGRGRNEKLFF
TGTGCCAGCAGCCCGGGCAGGGGGCGGAATGAAAAACTGTTTTTT
>TRBV6-1|-|TRBJ2-7|few
CASREGTAPYEQYF
TGTGCCAGCAGGGAGGGAACAGCTCCTTACGAGCAGTACTTC
>TRBV11-2|-|TRBJ2-7|-
CASSVGSGRSEQYF
TGTGCCAGCAGCGTCGGATCAGGGCGATCCGAGCAGTACTTC
>TRBV6-1|-|TRBJ1-6|few
CASSEAGPNSPLHF
TGTGCCAGCAGTGAAGCGGGACCCAATTCACCCCTCCACTTT
>TRBV2|-|TRBJ2-1|large
CASSDPLSDGPRNEQFF
TGTGCCAGCAGTGACCCCCTTTCGGACGGTCCCCGCAATGAGCAGTTCTTC
>TRBV27|-|TRBJ2-2|few
CASRGTGELFF
TGTGCCAGCAGGGGGACAGGGGAGCTGTTTTTT
>TRBV11-2|-|TRBJ2-3|-
CASSPCKSSTYTQYF
TGTGCCAGCAGCCCCTGTAAGTCTAGCACATATACGCAGTATTTT
>TRBV18|-|TRBJ1-1|once
CASSPLPRATHGGEAFF
TGTGCCAGCTCACCGTTGCCCAGGGCCACTCATGGAGGTGAAGCTTTCTTT
>TRBV5-1|-|TRBJ1-3|-
CASRREEDTIYF
TGCGCCAGCAGAAGAGAGGAGGACACCATATATTTT